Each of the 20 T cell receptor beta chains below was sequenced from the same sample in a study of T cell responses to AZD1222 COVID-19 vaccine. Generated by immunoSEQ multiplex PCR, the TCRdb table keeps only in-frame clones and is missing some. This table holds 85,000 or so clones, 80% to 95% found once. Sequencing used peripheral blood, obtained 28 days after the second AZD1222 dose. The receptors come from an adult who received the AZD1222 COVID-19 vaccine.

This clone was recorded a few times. CDR3 sequence reads: CASSVAPRVDYEQYF. CDR3 sequence (DNA): TGTGCCAGCAGCGTAGCCCCTCGGGTCGACTACGAGCAGTACTTC. This chain connects TRBV9 to TRBJ2-7; no reliable D call. This CDR3 spans 15 amino acids. Per the germline V gene, CDR1 is SGDLS and CDR2 is YYNGEE. V gave up 0 bases and J gave up 3 bases, with 13 bases separating them.

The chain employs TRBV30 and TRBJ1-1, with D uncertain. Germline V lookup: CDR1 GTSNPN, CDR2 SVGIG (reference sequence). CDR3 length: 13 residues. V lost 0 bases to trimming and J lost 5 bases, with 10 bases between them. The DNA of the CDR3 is TGTGCCTGGAGTGTACGACCGGGAACTGAAGCTTTCTTT. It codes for CAWSVRPGTEAFF.

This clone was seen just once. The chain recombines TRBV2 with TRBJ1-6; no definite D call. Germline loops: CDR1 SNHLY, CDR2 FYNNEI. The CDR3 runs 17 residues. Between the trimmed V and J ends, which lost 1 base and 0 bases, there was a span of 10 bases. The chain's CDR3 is CASSEGQMSSYNSPLHF. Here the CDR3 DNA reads TGTGCCAGCAGTGAAGGGCAGATGTCCTCCTATAATTCACCCCTCCACTTT.

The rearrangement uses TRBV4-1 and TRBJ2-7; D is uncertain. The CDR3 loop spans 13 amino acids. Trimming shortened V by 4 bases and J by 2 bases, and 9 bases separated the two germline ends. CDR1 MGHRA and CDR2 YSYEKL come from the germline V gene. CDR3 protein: CASSRDKPYEQYF. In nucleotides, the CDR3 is TGCGCCAGCAGCCGCGACAAACCCTACGAGCAGTACTTC.

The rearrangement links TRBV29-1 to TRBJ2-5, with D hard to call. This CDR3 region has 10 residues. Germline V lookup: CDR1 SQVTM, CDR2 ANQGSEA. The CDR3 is CSVGQETQYF. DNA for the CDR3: TGCTCTGTTGGCCAAGAGACCCAGTACTTC.

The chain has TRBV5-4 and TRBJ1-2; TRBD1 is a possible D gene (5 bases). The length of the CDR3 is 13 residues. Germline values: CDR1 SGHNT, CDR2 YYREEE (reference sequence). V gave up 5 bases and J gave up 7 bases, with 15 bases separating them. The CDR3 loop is CASRPREEGGYTF. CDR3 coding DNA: TGTGCCAGCAGACCCAGGGAGGAGGGTGGCTACACCTTC.

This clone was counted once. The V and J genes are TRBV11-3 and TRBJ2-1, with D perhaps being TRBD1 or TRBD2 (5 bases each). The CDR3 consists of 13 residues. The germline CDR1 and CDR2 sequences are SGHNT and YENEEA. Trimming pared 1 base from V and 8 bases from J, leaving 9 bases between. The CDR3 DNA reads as TGTGCCAGCAGCTTAGGCCTGGGGGATGAGCAGTTCTTC. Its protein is CASSLGLGDEQFF. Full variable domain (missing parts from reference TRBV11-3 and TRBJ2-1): EAGVVQSPRYKIIEKKQPVAFWCNPISGHNTLYWYLQNLGQGPELLIRYENEEAVDDSQLPKDRFSAERLKGVDSTLKIQPAELGDSAVYLCASSLGLGDEQFFGPGTRLTVL.

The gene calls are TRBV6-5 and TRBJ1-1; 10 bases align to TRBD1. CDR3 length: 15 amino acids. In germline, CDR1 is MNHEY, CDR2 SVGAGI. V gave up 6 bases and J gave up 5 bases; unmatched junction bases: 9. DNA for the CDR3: TGTGCCAGCAGCAACAGACAGGGGGCAGGAACTGAAGCTTTCTTT. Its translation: CASSNRQGAGTEAFF.

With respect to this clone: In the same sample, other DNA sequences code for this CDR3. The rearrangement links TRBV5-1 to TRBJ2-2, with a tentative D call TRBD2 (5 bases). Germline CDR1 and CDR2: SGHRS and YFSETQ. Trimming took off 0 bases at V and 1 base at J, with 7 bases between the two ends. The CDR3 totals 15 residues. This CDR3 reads CASSLVAGNTGELFF. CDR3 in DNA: TGCGCCAGCAGCTTGGTCGCGGGGAACACCGGGGAGCTGTTTTTT.

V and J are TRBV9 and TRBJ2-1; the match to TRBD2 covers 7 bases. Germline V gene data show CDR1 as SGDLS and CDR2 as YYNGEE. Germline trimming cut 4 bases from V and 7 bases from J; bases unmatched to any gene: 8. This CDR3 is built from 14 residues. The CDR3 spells CASSTPGTNNEQFF. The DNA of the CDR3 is TGTGCCAGCAGCACCCCCGGGACTAATAATGAGCAGTTCTTC.

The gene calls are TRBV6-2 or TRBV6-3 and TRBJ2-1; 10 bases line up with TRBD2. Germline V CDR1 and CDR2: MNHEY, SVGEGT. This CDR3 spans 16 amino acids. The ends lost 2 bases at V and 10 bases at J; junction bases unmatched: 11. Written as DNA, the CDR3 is TGTGCCAGCAGTTACCCCCCGCTAGCGGGAGTTTCGGAGCAGTTCTTC. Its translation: CASSYPPLAGVSEQFF.

CDR3 amino acids: CASSRGGTGLSYEQYF. DNA for the CDR3: TGTGCCAGCAGTCGAGGCGGGACAGGCCTATCCTACGAGCAGTACTTC. The chain couples TRBV28 to TRBJ2-7, with TRBD1 matching 8 bases. In germline, CDR1 is MDHEN, CDR2 SYDVKM. The CDR3 runs to 16 residues. The V and J ends lost 5 bases and 1 base, in that order; junction bases with no gene match: 10.

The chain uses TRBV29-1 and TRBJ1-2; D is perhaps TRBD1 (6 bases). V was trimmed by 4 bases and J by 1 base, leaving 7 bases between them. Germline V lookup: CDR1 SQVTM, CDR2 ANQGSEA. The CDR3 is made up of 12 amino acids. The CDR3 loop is CSVGGLNYGYTF. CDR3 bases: TGCAGCGTTGGGGGGCTTAACTATGGCTACACCTTC.

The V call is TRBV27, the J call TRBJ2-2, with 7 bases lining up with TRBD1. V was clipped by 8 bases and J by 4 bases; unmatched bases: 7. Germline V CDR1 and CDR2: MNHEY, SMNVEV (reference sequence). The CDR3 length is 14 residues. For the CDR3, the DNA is TGTGCCAGCGGACCTCAGGGGGTCACCGGGGAGCTGTTTTTT. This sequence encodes CASGPQGVTGELFF.

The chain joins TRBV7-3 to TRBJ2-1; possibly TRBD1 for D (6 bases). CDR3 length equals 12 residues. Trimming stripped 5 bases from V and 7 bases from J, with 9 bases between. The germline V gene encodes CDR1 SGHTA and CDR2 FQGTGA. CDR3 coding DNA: TGTGCCAGCAGCCCAGGGGTGAATGAGCAGTTCTTC. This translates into CASSPGVNEQFF.

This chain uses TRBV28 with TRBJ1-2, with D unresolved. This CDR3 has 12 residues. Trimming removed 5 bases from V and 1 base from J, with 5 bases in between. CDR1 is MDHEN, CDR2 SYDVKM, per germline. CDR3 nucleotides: TGTGCCAGCAGTATAATTAACTATGGCTACACCTTC. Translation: CASSIINYGYTF.

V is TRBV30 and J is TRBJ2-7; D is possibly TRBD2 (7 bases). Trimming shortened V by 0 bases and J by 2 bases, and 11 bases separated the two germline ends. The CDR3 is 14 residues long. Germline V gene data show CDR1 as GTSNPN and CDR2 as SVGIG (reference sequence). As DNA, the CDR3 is TGTGCCTGGAGTGTAGGGGGGGGGACCTACGAGCAGTACTTC. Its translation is CAWSVGGGTYEQYF.

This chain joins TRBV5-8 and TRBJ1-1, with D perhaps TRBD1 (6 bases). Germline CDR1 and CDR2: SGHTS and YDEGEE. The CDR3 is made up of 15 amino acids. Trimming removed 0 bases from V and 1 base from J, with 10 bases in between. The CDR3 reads CASSLDRVANTEAFF. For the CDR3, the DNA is TGTGCCAGCAGCTTGGACAGGGTGGCGAACACTGAAGCTTTCTTT.

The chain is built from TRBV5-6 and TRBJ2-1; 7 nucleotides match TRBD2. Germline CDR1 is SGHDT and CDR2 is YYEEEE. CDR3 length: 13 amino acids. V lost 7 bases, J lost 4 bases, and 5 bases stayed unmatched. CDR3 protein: CASLREIYNEQFF. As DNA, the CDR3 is TGTGCCAGCCTGCGGGAGATTTACAATGAGCAGTTCTTC.

This CDR3 is CASSFSQEQFF. The CDR3 nucleotides read TGTGCCAGCAGTTTCTCCCAGGAGCAGTTCTTC. The chain recombines TRBV12-3 or TRBV12-4 with TRBJ2-1; D gene ambiguous. The CDR3 has 11 residues. The V and J ends lost 3 bases and 10 bases respectively, with 7 bases between them.